This is a list of T cell receptor beta chains from one sample in a study of T-cell memory formation after mild COVID-19. MiXCR, run by TCRdb on the 5' RACE reads, gives a single entry per CDR3 protein. This table has 220,000 or so distinct CDR3 sequences, just over 9.5% appearing once. The sequenced sample consisted of PBMCs or a T cell subset sorted from them (not recorded which). The source is a man younger than 30 who had mild COVID-19 (a few samples of this study predate the infection). Cell type and time point are not known. CDR3s include the opening cysteine and the closing phenylalanine or tryptophan. The order of the fields is clone size, J gene, V gene, D gene, CDR3 DNA, CDR3 protein. A D gene is named only where the DNA matches it firmly. Clone size is given for some rows only: seen once, a few or many times, or a class if the clone is expanded.

>few|TRBJ2-5|TRBV12-3/TRBV12-4|TRBD2
TGTGCCAGCAGTTCGTCTAGCGGGGGTGGGGAGACCCAGTACTTC
CASSSSSGGGETQYF
>few|TRBJ2-3|TRBV4-3|TRBD1
TGCGCCAGCGGAACCGGGACAGGGGGCGTGGCAGATACGCAGTATTTT
CASGTGTGGVADTQYF
>-|TRBJ1-5|TRBV7-2|-
TGTGCCAGCAGCTCCCCCCGGGCCTCCTTCAATCAGCCCCAGCATTTT
CASSSPRASFNQPQHF
>many|TRBJ2-5|TRBV7-2|-
TGTGCCAGCAGCCCCTCCCCACAAGAGACCCAGTACTTC
CASSPSPQETQYF
>-|TRBJ2-7|TRBV12-3/TRBV12-4|TRBD1
TGTGCCAGCAGCCTGGGACAGCAATTGGCCGAGCAGTACTTC
CASSLGQQLAEQYF
>few|TRBJ1-6|TRBV7-2|TRBD1
TGTGCCAGCAGCTTATTGGAGGGGGCGATTGGTTCACCCCTCCACTTT
CASSLLEGAIGSPLHF
>many|TRBJ2-2|TRBV5-1|-
TGCGCCAGCAGGGTACTAACGAACACCGGGGAGCTGTTTTTT
CASRVLTNTGELFF
>few|TRBJ1-5|TRBV28|-
TGTGCCAGCAGTTTCCCCGGTGATCAGCCCCAGCATTTT
CASSFPGDQPQHF
>-|TRBJ1-1|TRBV7-2|-
TGTGCCAGCAGCCCCGGCCCCGCGGGTCCTGAAGCTTTCTTT
CASSPGPAGPEAFF
>many|TRBJ2-2|TRBV2|-
TGTGCCAGCTGCAGGGACTGGGACACCGGGGAGCTGTTTTTT
CASCRDWDTGELFF
>many|TRBJ1-1|TRBV20-1|-
TGCAGTGCCAGAACAACAACCAGGGGTCTCACTGAAGCTTTCTTT
CSARTTTRGLTEAFF
>many|TRBJ2-5|TRBV4-3|-
TGCGCCAGCAGCCAACAGGACCAAGAGACCCAGTACTTC
CASSQQDQETQYF
>-|TRBJ2-3|TRBV5-1|-
TGCGCCAGCAGCCAAGGACTGGGCACAGATACGCAGTATTTT
CASSQGLGTDTQYF
>few|TRBJ2-3|TRBV6-5|TRBD2
TGTGCCAGCAGTTACTCGAGTAGCGGGGGCACAGATACGCAGTATTTT
CASSYSSSGGTDTQYF
>-|TRBJ2-5|TRBV24-1|-
TGTGCCACCAGTGACCGGACCGGGTACCAAGAGACCCAGTACTTC
CATSDRTGYQETQYF
>many|TRBJ2-5|TRBV11-2|TRBD2
TGTGCCAGCAGCATCCGACTAGCGGGGGCCCGGGGAGAGACCCAGTACTTC
CASSIRLAGARGETQYF
>few|TRBJ1-6|TRBV11-2|-
TGTGCCAGCAGCTTAGAGACGGATTCACCCCTCCACTTT
CASSLETDSPLHF
>few|TRBJ2-1|TRBV5-1|-
TGCGCCAGCAGCTTCGTGTCGGGGTTACCGGGCAATGAGCAGTTCTTC
CASSFVSGLPGNEQFF
>-|TRBJ2-5|TRBV15|-
TGTGCCACCAGCCCTCGCCGAAATCAAGAGACCCAGTACTTC
CATSPRRNQETQYF
>many|TRBJ1-6|TRBV6-2/TRBV6-3|-
TGTGCCAGCAGTCGGACCGATTCACCCCTCCACTTT
CASSRTDSPLHF
>-|TRBJ1-1|TRBV9|-
TGTGCCAGCAGCGTGCTCCCGGTCACTGAAGCTTTCTTT
CASSVLPVTEAFF
>-|TRBJ2-7|TRBV6-6|-
TGTGCCAGCGCCCTAGGGGGGCGAGCCTACGAGCAGTACTTC
CASALGGRAYEQYF
>-|TRBJ1-5|TRBV18|TRBD1
TGTGCCAGCTCACCACCGACAGGGGGCGAAAGGGATAATCAGCCCCAGCATTTT
CASSPPTGGERDNQPQHF
>few|TRBJ1-5|TRBV9|-
TGTGCCAGCAGCGTAGAAGGAGGGCACTATAGCAATCAGCCCCAGCATTTT
CASSVEGGHYSNQPQHF
>few|TRBJ1-2|TRBV10-3|-
TGTGCCATCAGTGACGCAGGTACCGGCTACACCTTC
CAISDAGTGYTF
>few|TRBJ2-7|TRBV7-2|-
TGTGCCAGCAGCTTACAGGGGCTTGTATACGAGCAGTACTTC
CASSLQGLVYEQYF
>few|TRBJ1-5|TRBV7-2|-
TGTGCCAGCAGCTTGCGGAGGGGCAATCAGCCCCAGCATTTT
CASSLRRGNQPQHF
>many|TRBJ1-3|TRBV10-3|-
TGTGCCATCAGTGCGGCAGGGACTCAAGGAAACACCATATATTTT
CAISAAGTQGNTIYF
>-|TRBJ2-2|TRBV28|TRBD1
TGTGCCAGCAGGACCACAGGGGGCCTTACCGGGGAGCTGTTTTTT
CASRTTGGLTGELFF
>-|TRBJ2-3|TRBV12-3/TRBV12-4|-
TGTGCCAGCAGGGCAGGCGTTTCATCTAGCACAGATACGCAGTATTTT
CASRAGVSSSTDTQYF
>few|TRBJ2-3|TRBV12-3/TRBV12-4|TRBD1
TGTGCCAGCAGGCCGACCCGGGACAGAACTTATACGCAGTATTTT
CASRPTRDRTYTQYF
>once|TRBJ2-3|TRBV3-1|-
TGTGCCAGCAGTACACACCTGGATACGCAGTATTTT
CASSTHLDTQYF
>few|TRBJ2-3|TRBV20-1|TRBD2
TGCAGTGCTTTGAAGCGGGGGTGGAATACGCAGTATTTT
CSALKRGWNTQYF
>few|TRBJ1-2|TRBV6-6|-
TGTGCCAGCAGTTACTCGAAGGGAAACTATGGCTACACCTTC
CASSYSKGNYGYTF
>-|TRBJ1-5|TRBV3-1|-
TGTGCCAGCAGCCAAGATGTTGGACAGCCCCAGCATTTT
CASSQDVGQPQHF
>-|TRBJ2-3|TRBV7-2|TRBD2
TGTGCCAGCAGCCCATCTAGACTAGCGGGGGTAGATACGCAGTATTTT
CASSPSRLAGVDTQYF
>-|TRBJ1-5|TRBV5-1|-
TGCGCCAGCAGCCCGCAACCTGACAACTATCAGCCCCAGCATTTT
CASSPQPDNYQPQHF
>-|TRBJ1-1|TRBV3-1|-
TGTGCCAGCAGCCATCCGGGGGGCACTGAAGCTTTCTTT
CASSHPGGTEAFF
>-|TRBJ2-1|TRBV5-1|-
TGCGCCAGCAGCTCGGGGCCGTCCAATGAGCAGTTCTTC
CASSSGPSNEQFF
>few|TRBJ1-1|TRBV5-1|TRBD1
TGCGCCAGCAGCTTGGCAAATACAGGGGGCGGGACTGAAGCTTTCTTT
CASSLANTGGGTEAFF